Listed below are T cell receptor beta chains from one sample, sequenced in a study of control samples from healthy donors and cancer patients. Measured with immunoSEQ multiplex PCR; TCRdb has only the in-frame clones, and not every one. The table has 80,000 to 100,000 clones, 79% seen once. Material for sequencing was blood. The source is a woman aged 25-40 years in good health. The CDR3 runs from the conserved cysteine through the conserved F or W. The order of the fields is clone size, D gene, J gene, V gene, CDR3 protein, CDR3 DNA. D genes are given only for firm matches. Clone size is given for some rows only: seen once, a few or many times, or a class if the clone is expanded.

abundance: few
d_gene: -
j_gene: TRBJ2-1
v_gene: TRBV7-9
CDR3aa: CASSSPSRSYNEQFF
CDR3nt: TGTGCCAGCAGCTCCCCCAGCCGCTCCTACAATGAGCAGTTCTTC

abundance: -
d_gene: TRBD2
j_gene: TRBJ2-2
v_gene: TRBV2
CDR3aa: CASKGYSGANTGELFF
CDR3nt: TGTGCCAGCAAAGGCTATAGCGGGGCGAACACCGGGGAGCTGTTTTTT

abundance: -
d_gene: TRBD1
j_gene: TRBJ2-5
v_gene: TRBV2
CDR3aa: CASSRDRQETQYF
CDR3nt: TGTGCCAGCAGTCGGGACAGACAAGAGACCCAGTACTTC

abundance: -
d_gene: -
j_gene: TRBJ2-3
v_gene: TRBV7-9
CDR3aa: CASSPTDTQYF
CDR3nt: TGTGCCAGCAGTCCTACAGATACGCAGTATTTT

abundance: -
d_gene: TRBD1
j_gene: TRBJ1-2
v_gene: TRBV24-1
CDR3aa: CATSDPPGQGHYGYTF
CDR3nt: TGTGCCACCAGTGATCCTCCGGGACAGGGGCACTATGGCTACACCTTC

abundance: -
d_gene: -
j_gene: TRBJ2-7
v_gene: TRBV5-6
CDR3aa: CASSLIIPGGEQYF
CDR3nt: TGTGCCAGCAGCTTGATTATCCCAGGAGGCGAGCAGTACTTC

abundance: -
d_gene: -
j_gene: TRBJ2-7
v_gene: TRBV5-4
CDR3aa: CASSLGVGSYEQYF
CDR3nt: TGTGCCAGCAGCTTGGGGGTGGGGTCCTACGAGCAGTACTTC

abundance: -
d_gene: -
j_gene: TRBJ2-6
v_gene: TRBV6-5
CDR3aa: CASTVQSGANVLTF
CDR3nt: TGTGCCAGCACGGTCCAGTCTGGGGCCAACGTCCTGACTTTC

abundance: many
d_gene: TRBD1
j_gene: TRBJ1-5
v_gene: TRBV2
CDR3aa: CASSAAGGGQPQHF
CDR3nt: TGTGCCAGCAGTGCGGCAGGGGGAGGTCAGCCCCAGCATTTT

abundance: -
d_gene: -
j_gene: TRBJ1-1
v_gene: TRBV9
CDR3aa: CASSAPRENTEAFF
CDR3nt: TGTGCCAGCAGCGCCCCGCGGGAGAACACTGAAGCTTTCTTT

abundance: -
d_gene: TRBD1
j_gene: TRBJ2-7
v_gene: TRBV5-6
CDR3aa: CASSFSAGGYEQYF
CDR3nt: TGTGCCAGCAGCTTTTCCGCAGGGGGCTACGAGCAGTACTTC

abundance: few
d_gene: -
j_gene: TRBJ2-1
v_gene: TRBV2
CDR3aa: CASSEVRYNEQFF
CDR3nt: TGTGCCAGCAGTGAAGTCCGTTACAATGAGCAGTTCTTC

abundance: -
d_gene: -
j_gene: TRBJ1-3
v_gene: TRBV19
CDR3aa: CASSIRGPGNTIYF
CDR3nt: TGTGCCAGTAGTATCCGGGGCCCTGGAAACACCATATATTTT

abundance: -
d_gene: -
j_gene: TRBJ1-6
v_gene: TRBV5-1
CDR3aa: CASSFGETYNSPLHF
CDR3nt: TGCGCCAGCAGCTTTGGGGAAACCTATAATTCACCCCTCCACTTT

abundance: -
d_gene: -
j_gene: TRBJ2-1
v_gene: TRBV10-3
CDR3aa: CAISDRLPDEQFF
CDR3nt: TGTGCCATCAGTGACAGACTCCCGGATGAGCAGTTCTTC

abundance: -
d_gene: TRBD2
j_gene: TRBJ2-3
v_gene: TRBV19
CDR3aa: CASGPGGARADTQYF
CDR3nt: TGTGCCAGTGGGCCGGGGGGGGCTCGGGCAGATACGCAGTATTTT

abundance: -
d_gene: -
j_gene: TRBJ2-4
v_gene: TRBV6-2/TRBV6-3
CDR3aa: CASSYSVRPDNIQYF
CDR3nt: TGTGCCAGCAGTTACTCAGTCCGGCCCGACAACATTCAGTACTTC

abundance: -
d_gene: TRBD2
j_gene: TRBJ2-5
v_gene: TRBV19
CDR3aa: CASSSGGETQYF
CDR3nt: TGTGCCAGTAGTTCCGGGGGGGAGACCCAGTACTTC

abundance: -
d_gene: -
j_gene: TRBJ2-5
v_gene: TRBV18
CDR3aa: CASSPSQETQYF
CDR3nt: TGTGCCAGCTCACCGAGCCAAGAGACCCAGTACTTC

abundance: -
d_gene: TRBD2
j_gene: TRBJ2-1
v_gene: TRBV9
CDR3aa: CASSEGGGAHNEQFF
CDR3nt: TGTGCCAGTAGCGAGGGCGGGGGGGCCCACAATGAGCAGTTCTTC

abundance: -
d_gene: -
j_gene: TRBJ1-6
v_gene: TRBV6-5
CDR3aa: CASSYYGGNASPLHF
CDR3nt: TGTGCCAGCAGTTACTACGGGGGGAATGCTTCACCCCTCCACTTT

abundance: -
d_gene: -
j_gene: TRBJ1-2
v_gene: TRBV29-1
CDR3aa: CSVTTVANYGYTF
CDR3nt: TGCAGCGTCACGACAGTAGCTAACTATGGCTACACCTTC

abundance: -
d_gene: -
j_gene: TRBJ1-4
v_gene: TRBV5-4
CDR3aa: CASSPERNEKLFF
CDR3nt: TGTGCCAGCAGCCCGGAGAGAAATGAAAAACTGTTTTTT

abundance: -
d_gene: -
j_gene: TRBJ2-2
v_gene: TRBV4-1
CDR3aa: CASSQIRTNTGELFF
CDR3nt: TGCGCCAGCAGCCAAATTCGGACGAACACCGGGGAGCTGTTTTTT

abundance: once
d_gene: TRBD2
j_gene: TRBJ2-1
v_gene: TRBV19
CDR3aa: CASSIASGGAGNEQFF
CDR3nt: TGTGCCAGTAGTATAGCTAGCGGGGGGGCCGGTAATGAGCAGTTCTTC

abundance: -
d_gene: -
j_gene: TRBJ1-6
v_gene: TRBV4-3
CDR3aa: CASSQGAGGSPLHF
CDR3nt: TGCGCCAGCAGCCAAGGGGCGGGAGGGTCACCCCTCCACTTT

abundance: -
d_gene: TRBD1
j_gene: TRBJ1-1
v_gene: TRBV6-2/TRBV6-3
CDR3aa: CASSEGRGRSTEAFF
CDR3nt: TGTGCCAGCAGTGAGGGGAGGGGGCGCAGCACTGAAGCTTTCTTT

abundance: -
d_gene: -
j_gene: TRBJ2-2
v_gene: TRBV5-4
CDR3aa: CASSLSRGNTGELFF
CDR3nt: TGTGCCAGCAGCTTGTCGAGGGGGAACACCGGGGAGCTGTTTTTT

abundance: few
d_gene: TRBD2
j_gene: TRBJ2-3
v_gene: TRBV11-2
CDR3aa: CASIGTRGADTQYF
CDR3nt: TGTGCCAGCATCGGGACTAGGGGCGCAGATACGCAGTATTTT

abundance: few
d_gene: -
j_gene: TRBJ1-5
v_gene: TRBV3-1/TRBV3-2
CDR3aa: CASSQDPAFSQPQHF
CDR3nt: TGTGCCAGCAGCCAAGATCCGGCGTTCAGTCAGCCCCAGCATTTT

abundance: -
d_gene: TRBD1
j_gene: TRBJ2-1
v_gene: TRBV19
CDR3aa: CASNAGTGTYNEQFF
CDR3nt: TGTGCCAGTAACGCCGGGACAGGAACCTACAATGAGCAGTTCTTC

abundance: -
d_gene: TRBD1
j_gene: TRBJ1-5
v_gene: TRBV5-6
CDR3aa: CASSLGPVGGLLGGPQHF
CDR3nt: TGTGCCAGCAGCTTGGGCCCCGTAGGGGGCCTCCTCGGGGGGCCCCAGCATTTT

abundance: -
d_gene: -
j_gene: TRBJ2-5
v_gene: TRBV3-1/TRBV3-2
CDR3aa: CASSQDTGDGWEETVQETQYF
CDR3nt: TGTGCCAGCAGCCAAGATACGGGCGACGGATGGGAAGAAACTGTCCAAGAGACCCAGTACTTC

abundance: few
d_gene: -
j_gene: TRBJ2-7
v_gene: TRBV7-8
CDR3aa: CASSVLPRGLSYEQYF
CDR3nt: TGTGCCAGCAGCGTTCTCCCCCGGGGGCTTTCCTACGAGCAGTACTTC

abundance: -
d_gene: -
j_gene: TRBJ2-2
v_gene: TRBV11-2
CDR3aa: CASSSRLDRAAGELFF
CDR3nt: TGTGCCAGCAGCAGTAGACTAGACAGGGCCGCCGGGGAGCTGTTTTTT

abundance: -
d_gene: -
j_gene: TRBJ1-2
v_gene: TRBV13
CDR3aa: CASSPRNYGYTF
CDR3nt: TGTGCCAGCAGCCCTCGGAACTATGGCTACACCTTC

abundance: few
d_gene: -
j_gene: TRBJ1-5
v_gene: TRBV6-5
CDR3aa: CASKGGSSGPQHF
CDR3nt: TGTGCCAGCAAGGGAGGCAGTTCAGGGCCCCAGCATTTT

abundance: -
d_gene: -
j_gene: TRBJ1-1
v_gene: TRBV2
CDR3aa: CASSERANTEAFF
CDR3nt: TGTGCCAGCAGTGAAAGAGCGAACACTGAAGCTTTCTTT

abundance: -
d_gene: -
j_gene: TRBJ2-7
v_gene: TRBV6-5
CDR3aa: CASRGRGNLYEQYF
CDR3nt: TGTGCCAGCCGGGGCAGGGGTAATCTCTACGAGCAGTACTTC

abundance: few
d_gene: TRBD2
j_gene: TRBJ2-1
v_gene: TRBV9
CDR3aa: CASSVSTSGEQFF
CDR3nt: TGTGCCAGCAGCGTATCGACTAGCGGCGAGCAGTTCTTC

abundance: once
d_gene: TRBD1
j_gene: TRBJ2-7
v_gene: TRBV4-1
CDR3aa: CASSQGTGLSYEQYF
CDR3nt: TGCGCCAGCAGCCAAGGGACAGGTCTTTCCTACGAGCAGTACTTC

abundance: -
d_gene: -
j_gene: TRBJ2-6
v_gene: TRBV5-4
CDR3aa: CASASYSGANVLTF
CDR3nt: TGTGCCAGCGCCAGCTACTCTGGGGCCAACGTCCTGACTTTC

abundance: -
d_gene: TRBD1
j_gene: TRBJ1-5
v_gene: TRBV19
CDR3aa: CASSSWTGRGNQPQHF
CDR3nt: TGTGCCAGTAGTTCCTGGACAGGGAGGGGCAATCAGCCCCAGCATTTT

abundance: -
d_gene: -
j_gene: TRBJ1-1
v_gene: TRBV28
CDR3aa: CASSLSLGEAFF
CDR3nt: TGTGCCAGCAGCCTGTCTCTAGGTGAAGCTTTCTTT

abundance: -
d_gene: -
j_gene: TRBJ2-2
v_gene: TRBV5-4
CDR3aa: CASSSWRARGGELFF
CDR3nt: TGTGCCAGCAGCTCCTGGAGAGCCCGGGGCGGGGAGCTGTTTTTT

abundance: -
d_gene: -
j_gene: TRBJ2-7
v_gene: TRBV6-5
CDR3aa: CASRPGSGDNEQYF
CDR3nt: TGTGCCAGCAGGCCGGGGTCGGGGGACAACGAGCAGTACTTC